The 23 T cell receptor beta chains listed next were all sequenced from one sample in a study of tumor-infiltrating lymphocytes in primary liver carcinoma. From around 0.5 ug of total RNA, TCR beta-specific cDNA was reverse-transcribed using a constant-region primer. Slightly modified ARM-PCR, run as three nested multiplex PCR rounds, produced the TCR beta libraries. Two initial PCR rounds of about 9 cycles each paired TRBV1-TRBV30 forward primers with a C-beta reverse primer. TCRdb reanalysed the multiplex PCR reads using MiXCR and keeps one entry per CDR3 protein. The data hold 95,000 to 150,000 distinct CDR3 sequences, with 65% observed a single time. Scientists recovered RNA and DNA together from approximately 20-30 mg of unsorted bulk tissue. Sequencing used liver tumor tissue from sampling region 1. Subset specified: tumor region T1, superior pole. Receptors were obtained from a woman in her fifties or sixties with primary liver carcinoma and hepatitis B virus infection.

The chain links TRBV5-5 to TRBJ1-3; 11 nucleotides match TRBD1. This CDR3 has 16 amino acids. The germline CDR1 and CDR2 sequences are SGHKS and YYEKEE (reference sequence). CDR3 nucleotide sequence: TGTACTAGCAGCTATGCCGGGACAGGGGGTGGAAACACCATATATTTT. Translation: CTSSYAGTGGGNTIYF.

In its sample, this clonotype was seen a few times. Relative to the germline gene, one junction end is altered; a read error may explain this. The V gene is TRBV28, the J gene TRBJ2-7, with 7 bases fitting TRBD2. The germline gives CDR1 MDHEN, CDR2 SYDVKM. This CDR3 region has 15 residues. The CDR3 here is CASSLPGGGNYEQYF. For the CDR3, the DNA is TGTGCCAGTAGTTTACCGGGAGGAGGGAACTACGAGCAGTACTTC.

This sequence joins TRBV11-2 and TRBJ2-7; the match to TRBD1 covers 11 bases. The trim removed 1 base at V and 8 bases at J, leaving 7 bases unmatched. This CDR3 comprises 15 residues. From germline, CDR1 is SGHAT and CDR2 FQNNGV. The CDR3 protein is CASSLAGTGGYKQYF. The CDR3, as DNA: TGTGCCAGCAGCTTAGCCGGGACAGGGGGGTACAAGCAGTACTTC.

Points on this clonotype: At one boundary the junction diverges from the germline segment, which might be a read error. The V and J genes are TRBV11-2 and TRBJ1-6, with D possibly TRBD1 on 6 matching bases. The CDR3 totals 15 residues. Germline CDR1 is SGHAT and CDR2 is FQNNGV. CDR3 coding DNA: TGTACCAGCAGCTCCGTCGGGACACGGGGATCACCCCTCCGCTTT. This encodes CTSSSVGTRGSPLRF. Combining the CDR3 with reference TRBV11-2 and TRBJ1-6 gives the whole variable domain EAGVAQSPRYKIIEKRQSVAFWCNPISGHATLYWYQQILGQGPKLLIQFQNNGVVDDSQLPKDRFSAERLKGVDSTLKIQPAKLEDSAVYLCTSSSVGTRGSPLRFGNGTRLTVT.

As regards this clonotype: The junction and the germline gene differ at one end; a read error may be behind it. V and J are TRBV11-2 and TRBJ2-3; maybe TRBD2 (6 bases). The CDR3 runs 14 residues. Germline lookup yields CDR1 SGHAT and CDR2 FQNNGV. The CDR3 loop reads CTSSLTGAIDTQYF. For the CDR3, the DNA is TGTACCAGCAGCTTAACGGGAGCAATAGATACGCAGTATTTT.

The J gene is TRBJ2-1, the V gene TRBV5-1; TRBD1 is a possible D gene (5 bases). Germline V gene data show CDR1 as SGHRS and CDR2 as YFSETQ. With 4 bases removed from V and 3 bases from J, the gap between germline ends came to 17 bases. This CDR3 is 16 amino acids long. CDR3 sequence reads: CASSPNGRVGYNEQFF. In DNA, the CDR3 is TGCGCCAGCAGCCCAAACGGCAGGGTAGGCTACAATGAGCAGTTCTTC.

Of note for this clonotype: One end of the junction varies from germline; a read error may be responsible. V usage is TRBV11-2 and J usage is TRBJ2-2, with TRBD2 matching 8 bases. Germline lookup yields CDR1 SGHAT and CDR2 FQNNGV. The CDR3 consists of 18 residues. In nucleotides, the CDR3 is TGTACCAGCAGCTTAGTTAGACTAGCGCATCGTCCGACCGGGGAGCTGGTTTTT. Amino acid sequence: CTSSLVRLAHRPTGELVF.

At least ten counts were recorded for this clonotype. V and J are TRBV29-1 and TRBJ2-7; TRBD2 matches 10 bases. Losses at the gene ends were 6 bases for V and 5 bases for J; bases not matched to a gene: 7. Germline CDR1 reads SQVTM; CDR2 reads ANQGSEA. The CDR3 extends over 13 amino acids. DNA for the CDR3: TGCAGCGTGACGGGGACTAGCGTCAACGAGCAGTACTTC. Its protein product is CSVTGTSVNEQYF.

Comment on this clonotype: A much larger clone sits a single nucleotide away, making a read error possible. The genes are TRBV6-5 and TRBJ2-6; TRBD1 might be the D (6 bases). Trimming took off 9 bases at V and 1 base at J, with 19 bases between the two ends. Germline V gene sequence: CDR1 MNHEY, CDR2 SVGAGI. The CDR3 contains 17 residues. The CDR3 loop is CARSTEGTRSGANVLTF. As DNA, the CDR3 is TGTGCCAGAAGCACTGAAGGGACAAGGTCTGGGGCCAACGTCCTGACTTTC.

This clonotype came up many times. The rearrangement uses TRBV29-1 and TRBJ2-5; D remains ambiguous. This CDR3 spans 13 amino acids. Trimming shortened V by 0 bases and J by 5 bases, and 10 bases separated the two germline ends. The V gene's germline CDR1 is SQVTM and CDR2 ANQGSEA. The DNA of the CDR3 is TGCAGCGTTGAAGATCTAGTCCTGGAGACCCAGTACTTC. It encodes CSVEDLVLETQYF.

Comment on this clonotype: One end of the junction varies from germline; a read error may be responsible. This chain joins TRBV11-2 and TRBJ2-7; 8 bases are a match to TRBD2. CDR1 is SGHAT and CDR2 is FQNNGV in the germline V gene. The CDR3 covers 16 residues. CDR3 sequence (DNA): TGTGACAGCACGACTCCTGGGCGGGAGGCGAGGGGGGAGAAGTACTTC. Protein: CDSTTPGREARGEKYF.

This clonotype was seen a few times. A much larger clonotype is one base distant, so this may be a read error. Written as DNA, the CDR3 is TGCAGCGTCGGGCCGATAGAGACCCAGTACTTC. It encodes CSVGPIETQYF. The rearrangement joins TRBV29-1 to TRBJ2-5; no clear D gene. Germline CDR1 is SQVTM and CDR2 is ANQGSEA. The V end was cut by 6 bases, the J end by 4 bases, with 9 bases between. The CDR3 is 11 residues long.

Ten or more counts support this clonotype. This chain links TRBV4-2 with TRBJ2-3, with no clear D. V was trimmed by 0 bases and J by 4 bases, leaving 8 bases between them. The length of the CDR3 is 14 residues. Germline CDR1 LGHNA, CDR2 YNFKEQ. The CDR3, as DNA: TGTGCCAGCAGCCAAGATCCCCTCGCAGATACGCAGTATTTT. It yields the protein CASSQDPLADTQYF.

Comments on this clonotype: Germline and junction disagree at one end, which may indicate a read error. The rearrangement uses TRBV6-5 and TRBJ1-1, with a tentative D call TRBD1 (6 bases). Germline CDR1 is MNHEY and CDR2 is SVGAGI. This CDR3 has 14 residues. The CDR3 nucleotides are TGTGCCAGCAATTACTCGAGAGGGGGCACTGAAGCTTTCTTT. Residues: CASNYSRGGTEAFF.

Concerning this clonotype: A much larger clone lies a single base off, so this may be a read error. The chain uses TRBV12-3 or TRBV12-4 and TRBJ1-1, with D perhaps TRBD1 (5 bases). The CDR3 sequence is 12 residues long. CDR3 sequence: CASRPRGTDAFF. CDR3 nucleotide sequence: TGTGCCAGCAGGCCCCGGGGGACTGATGCTTTCTTT.

This clonotype was counted once. This chain uses TRBV29-1 with TRBJ2-7, with D possibly TRBD1 on 6 matching bases. The germline V and J ends were trimmed by 4 bases and 1 base, with 14 bases remaining between them. In germline, CDR1 is SQVTM, CDR2 ANQGSEA. This CDR3 is built from 14 residues. CDR3 in amino acids: CSVVMGANSYEQYF. The CDR3 bases are TGCAGCGTTGTGATGGGGGCCAATTCCTACGAGCAGTACTTC.

The chain recombines TRBV11-2 with TRBJ1-2, with unresolved D. V lost 7 bases and J lost 3, with 15 bases in between. The germline CDR1 and CDR2 sequences are SGHAT and FQNNGV. The CDR3 has 14 residues. CDR3 DNA: TGTGCCAGCATCCCTCTTCTTTTGCACTATGGCTACACCTTC. Its protein product is CASIPLLLHYGYTF.

This clonotype was observed a single time. This may be a read error, as it is one base from a much larger clone. The gene calls are TRBV29-1 and TRBJ2-1, with D possibly matching TRBD1 (5 bases). CDR3 length equals 14 residues. Deletions cut 6 bases from V and 2 bases from J, with 14 bases between. Germline lookup yields CDR1 SQVTM and CDR2 ANQGSEA. CDR3 residues: CSVYQGGTYNEQFF. The CDR3 DNA reads as TGCAGCGTCTATCAGGGCGGCACCTACAATGAGCAGTTCTTC.

On this clonotype: Given a much more abundant clone one base away, this may be a read error. J is TRBJ2-7 and V is TRBV12-3 or TRBV12-4; 9 bases fit TRBD1. V lost 11 bases, J lost 6 bases, and 14 bases stayed unmatched. The CDR3 sequence is 14 residues long. The CDR3 spells CARNKDRGSREQYF. The CDR3 DNA reads TGTGCCCGCAACAAGGACAGGGGCTCTCGCGAGCAGTACTTC.

With respect to this clonotype: This could be a read error, since a much larger clone is one nucleotide away. The rearrangement joins TRBV6-2 or TRBV6-3 to TRBJ1-2; a weak D match, TRBD1 (5 bases). This CDR3 has 14 amino acids. Germline lookup yields CDR1 MNHEY and CDR2 SVGEGT. The CDR3 reads CVSSPPGHGYGYTF. The CDR3 bases are TGTGTCAGCAGCCCCCCGGGGCACGGGTATGGCTACACCTTC.

V usage is TRBV28 and J usage is TRBJ2-4; D is possibly TRBD2 (6 bases). There are 15 residues in the CDR3. Trimming pared 3 bases from V and 9 bases from J, leaving 18 bases between. Germline CDR1 MDHEN, CDR2 SYDVKM. CDR3 amino acids: CASSFPGGTATIQYF. DNA of the CDR3: TGTGCCAGCAGTTTCCCCGGCGGGACGGCAACCATTCAGTACTTC.

Points on this clonotype: One end of the junction is discordant with germline, which a read error may explain. The chain joins TRBV7-8 to TRBJ1-1; D is ambiguous. The V gene's germline CDR1 is SGHVS and CDR2 FQNEAQ. This CDR3 contains 16 residues. For the CDR3, the DNA is TGTGTCAGCAGCTTAATACCCCCGACGGGGAACACTGAAGCTTTCTTT. It is translated as CVSSLIPPTGNTEAFF.

In its sample, this clonotype was seen many times. The rearrangement links TRBV6-1 to TRBJ2-2, with 13 positions matching TRBD2. The V gene end was trimmed by 5 bases and the J gene end by 6 bases; junction bases not matched to a gene: 21. CDR3 size: 21 residues. Germline V gene sequence: CDR1 MNHNS, CDR2 SASEGT. The CDR3 protein is CASSRRTSGSRSQALAGELFF. CDR3 DNA sequence: TGTGCCAGCAGTAGGCGGACTAGCGGGAGCAGGTCCCAGGCGCTCGCCGGGGAGCTGTTTTTT.